This T cell receptor beta chain came from a study of blood T cell repertoires in COVID-19. Background on the study: COVID-19 samples collected from the United States, Italy and Spain covered acute and convalescent phases. PBMCs, B-cell-depleted T cells, or T cells were the source of the cDNA or gDNA that made up the material.

Per the authors' pipeline: Estimation of nucleated cell counts was performed using reference gene primer amplification. Sequenced by immunoSEQ multiplex PCR; TCRdb stores in-frame clones only, minus some. The DNA was the basis for D and trimming; V, J and clone size are from that table. This sample carries some 350,000 clones, around 87% of them seen once, and the ten largest clones take over 2.5%. CDR1 is SGHAT, CDR2 FQNNGV, per germline. The CDR3 runs to 12 residues. V lost 1 base, J lost 6 bases, and 6 bases lay in between. The clonotype was recovered from a human donor in a cohort sampled during active COVID-19. Sample: peripheral blood. The chain joins TRBV11-2 to TRBJ2-5; no clear D. CDR3 sequence (DNA): TGTGCCAGCAGCTTAGTGGCACAGACCCAGTACTTC. It yields the protein CASSLVAQTQYF. The variable domain in full, completed from reference TRBV11-2 and TRBJ2-5, reads EAGVAQSPRYKIIEKRQSVAFWCNPISGHATLYWYQQILGQGPKLLIQFQNNGVVDDSQLPKDRFSAERLKGVDSTLKIQPAKLEDSAVYLCASSLVAQTQYFGPGTRLLVL.